One sample yielded the 27 T cell receptor beta chains listed below, sequenced in a study of graft-versus-host responses after intestinal transplantation (dated by TCRdb to the early 2020s). The time point label of this sample denotes: cells obtained before transplantation from donor or recipient. The library was prepared using the immunoSEQ multiplex PCR assay. TCRdb provides this immuneACCESS table in a form limited to in-frame rearrangements. Some clones are lacking; in checked studies, under half of them reflect an unresolved V gene, and why the rest are absent is not known. The sample table contains approximately 79,000 clones; only one count was recorded for around 80% of them. Approximately 0.88% of the sample is in the top ten clones. For these receptors, no antigen is known. The material sequenced was unstimulated CD4+ T cells sorted from spleen or lymph node cells, taken before intestinal transplant. The source is a human donor who received an intestinal transplant.

This chain connects TRBV5-1 to TRBJ1-5; the match to TRBD1 covers 7 bases. Germline V gives CDR1 SGHRS, CDR2 YFSETQ. The CDR3 has 15 residues. The V gene end was trimmed by 4 bases and the J gene end by 4 bases; junction bases not matched to a gene: 8. The CDR3 coding sequence is TGCGCCAGCAGCCCAGGACAGGTGGCAAATCAGCCCCAGCATTTT. Residues: CASSPGQVANQPQHF.

V gene TRBV4-1 combines with J gene TRBJ2-7; perhaps TRBD2 as D (5 bases). Germline-derived CDR1 and CDR2 are MGHRA and YSYEKL. The ends were cut back, 0 bases at V and 1 base at J, with 19 bases in the middle. This CDR3 is 18 amino acids long. The CDR3 nucleotides read TGCGCCAGCAGCCAAGACCGACTCGGACTGGCCCCATCCTACGAGCAGTACTTC. The encoded protein is CASSQDRLGLAPSYEQYF.

The gene calls are TRBV25-1 and TRBJ1-6; 7 bases fit TRBD1. The CDR3 is 13 residues long. Germline CDR1 and CDR2: MGHDK and SYGVNS. V gave up 8 bases and J gave up 6 bases; unmatched junction bases: 4. CDR3 amino acids: CASVQGSNSPLHF. The CDR3 DNA sequence: TGTGCCAGCGTACAGGGGAGTAATTCACCCCTCCACTTT.

The chain couples TRBV5-6 to TRBJ1-2; D is undetermined. V was pared by 0 bases and J by 4 bases, with 16 bases between. Germline values: CDR1 SGHDT, CDR2 YYEEEE. This CDR3 has 16 residues. CDR3 loop: CASSLASGLRGYGYTF. The CDR3 region has the DNA TGTGCCAGCAGCTTGGCTTCTGGGTTAAGAGGCTATGGCTACACCTTC.

The chain links TRBV5-5 to TRBJ1-1; no reliable D call. Trimming cost V 6 bases and J 6 bases, with 15 bases left between them. CDR3 length: 13 amino acids. Germline lookup yields CDR1 SGHKS and CDR2 YYEKEE (reference sequence). The CDR3 region has the DNA TGTGCCAGCAACCGGGGTGGGTACGCTGAAGCTTTCTTT. This translates into CASNRGGYAEAFF.

V is TRBV2 and J is TRBJ1-4, with D maybe TRBD1 (5 bases). The CDR3 consists of 14 residues. The germline CDR1 and CDR2 sequences are SNHLY and FYNNEI. The V and J ends lost 8 bases and 3 bases respectively, with 13 bases between them. CDR3 bases: TGTGCCAGCCGTTACAGGCCCCCTAATGAAAAACTGTTTTTT. Its protein product is CASRYRPPNEKLFF.

V usage is TRBV2 and J usage is TRBJ1-1; D unclear. CDR3 length equals 14 residues. CDR1 SNHLY and CDR2 FYNNEI come from the germline V gene. Trimming left V 2 bases short and J 7 bases short, with 14 bases between. CDR3 loop: CASSEWSTDSEAFF. The DNA for the CDR3 is TGTGCCAGCAGTGAATGGAGCACGGATAGTGAAGCTTTCTTT.

This chain uses TRBV6-5 with TRBJ1-2; 7 bases agree with TRBD1. Trimming at V came to 8 bases and at J to 3 bases, leaving 6 bases not matched to a gene. Germline CDR1 reads MNHEY; CDR2 reads SVGAGI. The CDR3 is 13 amino acids. As DNA, the CDR3 is TGTGCCAGCGGACCTACAGGGGACTATGGCTACACCTTC. Translated, it gives CASGPTGDYGYTF.

The rearrangement joins TRBV5-4 to TRBJ2-1, with TRBD1 matching 9 bases. V was clipped by 2 bases and J by 5 bases; unmatched bases: 5. This CDR3 region has 15 residues. Germline V CDR1 and CDR2: SGHNT, YYREEE (reference sequence). The CDR3 coding sequence is TGTGCCAGCAGCTTAGGGGACAGGGCAAACAATGAGCAGTTCTTC. This encodes CASSLGDRANNEQFF.

The chain couples TRBV15 to TRBJ2-7; TRBD2 aligns across 10 bases. The CDR3 is 16 residues long. Unmatched junction bases numbered 9, after V lost 0 bases and J lost 7 bases. The germline V gene has CDR1 LNHNV and CDR2 YYDKDF (reference sequence). The CDR3 loop is CATSRDKLAGSGEQYF. The CDR3 DNA follows: TGTGCCACCAGCAGAGATAAACTAGCGGGATCCGGAGAGCAGTACTTC.

On this clone: This same CDR3 is encoded by further DNA sequences in the sample. J is TRBJ2-3 and V is TRBV18, with D uncertain. The V gene's germline CDR1 is KGHSH and CDR2 LQKENI. With 6 bases removed from V and 3 bases from J, the gap between germline ends came to 13 bases. This CDR3 contains 14 residues. CDR3 DNA sequence: TGTGCCAGCTCGCCCGACGTCAGGACAGATACGCAGTATTTT. Amino acid sequence: CASSPDVRTDTQYF. The full variable domain, with the rest looked up from reference TRBV18 and TRBJ2-3, is NAGVMQNPRHLVRRRGQEARLRCSPMKGHSHVYWYRQLPEEGLKFMVYLQKENIIDESGMPKERFSAEFPKEGPSILRIQQVVRGDSAAYFCASSPDVRTDTQYFGPGTRLTVL.

The chain combines TRBV6-6 with TRBJ2-1, with TRBD1 identical over 7 bases. Trimming cost V 5 bases and J 11 bases; bases outside gene matches: 9. The CDR3 loop spans 13 amino acids. The V gene's germline CDR1 is MNHNY and CDR2 SVGAGI (reference sequence). The CDR3: CASSPTGTLQQFF. For the CDR3, the DNA is TGTGCCAGCAGTCCGACAGGGACCCTTCAGCAGTTCTTC.

This sequence joins TRBV2 and TRBJ1-4; 7 nucleotides line up with TRBD1. J was trimmed by 8 bases and V by 3 bases; bases with no gene match: 6. There are 14 residues in the CDR3. CDR1 is SNHLY and CDR2 is FYNNEI in the germline V gene. CDR3 nucleotide sequence: TGTGCCAGCAGTGATCAGGGGGGCGGCGAAAAACTGTTTTTT. It is translated as CASSDQGGGEKLFF.

The chain links TRBV6-5 to TRBJ1-1; D is undetermined. Trimming cost V 4 bases and J 6 bases, with 12 bases left between them. The CDR3 runs to 13 residues. Germline CDR1 reads MNHEY; CDR2 reads SVGAGI. The CDR3 protein is CASSFSPFAEAFF. CDR3 nucleotides: TGTGCCAGCAGTTTTTCCCCGTTTGCTGAAGCTTTCTTT.

This rearrangement joins TRBV6-1 to TRBJ1-3; D gene uncertain. V was clipped by 2 bases and J by 10 bases, with 15 bases between them. This CDR3 is 14 amino acids long. Germline V CDR1 and CDR2: MNHNS, SASEGT. In nucleotides, the CDR3 is TGTGCCAGCAGTGAACGTATGGCCATTGAAACCATATATTTT. Translated: CASSERMAIETIYF.

This clone was seen once. The genes are TRBV5-4 and TRBJ2-3; 16 bases are a match to TRBD2. V trimming: 4 bases; J trimming: 8 bases; junction bases outside the gene matches: 7. This CDR3 spans 16 amino acids. Germline V gene sequence: CDR1 SGHNT, CDR2 YYREEE (reference sequence). The CDR3 is CASSGTSGGVRGTQYF. The CDR3 bases are TGTGCCAGCAGCGGGACTAGCGGGGGGGTTCGGGGTACGCAGTATTTT.

This chain joins TRBV7-2 and TRBJ2-7; D is possibly TRBD1 (5 bases). The CDR3 extends over 15 amino acids. The germline gives CDR1 SGHTA, CDR2 FQGNSA. With 1 base removed from V and 4 bases from J, the gap between germline ends came to 14 bases. The DNA of the CDR3 is TGTGCCAGCAGCTTAGGACAGCCCGGCTTTTACGAGCAGTACTTC. Translation gives CASSLGQPGFYEQYF.

CDR3: CASSLRTDFYEQYF. For the CDR3, the DNA is TGCGCCAGCAGCTTGAGGACAGACTTCTACGAGCAGTACTTC. V usage is TRBV5-1 and J usage is TRBJ2-7, with D possibly being TRBD1 (6 bases). The CDR3 has 14 residues. Trimming removed 1 base from V and 3 bases from J, with 11 bases in between. Germline CDR1 and CDR2: SGHRS and YFSETQ.

The V gene is TRBV5-1, the J gene TRBJ2-2; D might be TRBD1 (6 bases). CDR3 length: 16 residues. The V gene's germline CDR1 is SGHRS and CDR2 YFSETQ. V lost 6 bases to trimming and J lost 2 bases, with 17 bases between them. The DNA for the CDR3 is TGCGCCAGCACCAAAACCGACAGGACCAACACCGGGGAGCTGTTTTTT. It translates to CASTKTDRTNTGELFF.

The chain joins TRBV5-8 to TRBJ2-1, with TRBD2 identical over 11 bases. Germline V lookup: CDR1 SGHTS, CDR2 YDEGEE. Trimming cost V 2 bases and J 8 bases; bases outside gene matches: 9. This CDR3 is built from 16 residues. The CDR3 bases are TGTGCCAGCAGCTTTTTTGTAGCGGGAGGGCTGGATGAGCAGTTCTTC. Protein product: CASSFFVAGGLDEQFF.

This chain links TRBV2 with TRBJ2-5; 14 bases line up with TRBD2. Looked up from germline, CDR1 is SNHLY and CDR2 is FYNNEI. The CDR3 runs to 16 residues. With V trimmed by 6 bases and J by 3 bases, 6 bases remained unmatched. CDR3 coding DNA: TGTGCCAGCAGCCGAGGACTAGCGGGGGGAGAAGAGACCCAGTACTTC. Its protein product is CASSRGLAGGEETQYF.

The chain links TRBV19 to TRBJ2-3; 7 bases fit TRBD1. The germline CDR1 and CDR2 sequences are LNHDA and SQIVND (reference sequence). The junction had 5 bases not matched to a gene; V was cut back by 5 bases and J by 3 bases. This CDR3 is built from 14 residues. CDR3 protein: CASSAYRGTDTQYF. The CDR3 nucleotides are TGTGCCAGTAGTGCATACAGGGGAACAGATACGCAGTATTTT.

The gene calls are TRBV6-7 and TRBJ2-5, with 7 nucleotides matching TRBD1. TRBV6-7 carries the ORF label, with uncertain function. The V gene end was trimmed by 0 bases and the J gene end by 2 bases; junction bases not matched to a gene: 3. CDR3 length: 15 amino acids. CDR3 sequence: CASSYSPGQQETQYF. The DNA for the CDR3 is TGTGCCAGCAGTTACTCCCCGGGACAGCAAGAGACCCAGTACTTC.

This clone was counted only a few times. The V gene is TRBV6-1, the J gene TRBJ2-3; D is ambiguous. CDR1 and CDR2 (germline): MNHNS, SASEGT. The CDR3 extends over 17 amino acids. With 1 base removed from V and 2 bases from J, the gap between germline ends came to 16 bases. The CDR3 DNA reads TGTGCCAGCAGTGAAGGGCGCGCTTGGGCTTCCACAGATACGCAGTATTTT. Translated, it gives CASSEGRAWASTDTQYF.

CDR3 DNA: TGTGCCAGCAGCTTTGGGGGCCAAGGGGCCAACGTCCTGACTTTC. As protein: CASSFGGQGANVLTF. The chain couples TRBV7-9 to TRBJ2-6; possibly TRBD1 for D (6 bases). Trimming pared 3 bases from V and 4 bases from J, leaving 10 bases between. The CDR3 sequence is 15 residues long. Germline CDR1 and CDR2: SEHNR and FQNEAQ (reference sequence).

The chain carries TRBV9 and TRBJ2-3; 8 bases are shared with TRBD2. CDR1 and CDR2 from the germline V gene are SGDLS and YYNGEE. This CDR3 region has 15 residues. V shed 0 bases and J 4 bases; nucleotides not matched to a gene: 4. CDR3 DNA sequence: TGTGCCAGCAGCGTAGAGAACGGGAGGGCAGATACGCAGTATTTT. Translated, it gives CASSVENGRADTQYF.

This rearrangement joins TRBV5-4 to TRBJ2-5; 9 bases line up with TRBD1. With 4 bases clipped from V and 5 bases from J, the junction kept 9 bases outside the gene matches. CDR3 size: 15 residues. Germline values: CDR1 SGHNT, CDR2 YYREEE (reference sequence). The CDR3 region is CASSPRQGVAETQYF. In nucleotides, the CDR3 is TGTGCCAGCAGCCCGCGACAGGGGGTCGCTGAGACCCAGTACTTC. The full variable domain, in which reference TRBV5-4 and TRBJ2-5 provide the parts outside the CDR3, is ETGVTQSPTHLIKTRGQQVTLRCSSQSGHNTVSWYQQALGQGPQFIFQYYREEENGRGNFPPRFSGLQFPNYSSELNVNALELDDSALYLCASSPRQGVAETQYFGPGTRLLVL.